Below, 28 T cell receptor beta chains from the same sample are listed, as sequenced in a study of spatial heterogeneity in lung cancer. TCRdb processed the 5' RACE reads anew with MiXCR; each CDR3 protein has one entry. Of 110,000 or so distinct CDR3 sequences in the sample, about a tenth were seen once. The time point here: blood at routine non-recurrence follow-up after resection. The input for sequencing was PBMCs, taken at follow-up. Receptor source: a female donor with early-stage non-small cell lung cancer.

This clonotype was seen many times. V usage is TRBV11-1 and J usage is TRBJ2-5; 10 positions match TRBD2. Germline V gene sequence: CDR1 SGHAT, CDR2 FQDESV (reference sequence). This CDR3 contains 16 residues. Trimming at V came to 4 bases and at J to 4 bases, leaving 9 bases not matched to a gene. The chain's CDR3 is CASSSWTSGKGETQYF. The CDR3, as DNA: TGTGCCAGCAGCTCCTGGACTAGCGGAAAGGGAGAGACCCAGTACTTC.

This clonotype has a handful of counts. The genes are TRBV7-2 and TRBJ2-1; 10 bases agree with TRBD2. V was pared by 6 bases and J by 7 bases, with 6 bases of the junction left unmatched. The CDR3 spans 14 residues. CDR1 is SGHTA and CDR2 is FQGNSA in the germline V gene. The CDR3 reads CASREAGGRNEQFF. CDR3 nucleotide sequence: TGTGCCAGCAGGGAAGCGGGAGGGAGGAATGAGCAGTTCTTC.

In this sample, this clonotype turned up a few times. The J gene is TRBJ2-2, the V gene TRBV4-2, with D perhaps matching TRBD1 (5 bases). V lost 4 bases and J 7 bases, leaving 16 bases between the germline ends. Looked up from germline, CDR1 is LGHNA and CDR2 is YNFKEQ. CDR3 length: 15 residues. The CDR3 DNA sequence: TGTGCCAGCAGCCCTCAAGGGGCTTCCGGCGGGGAGCTGTTTTTT. Residues: CASSPQGASGGELFF.

This clonotype came up many times. The chain carries TRBV4-2 and TRBJ2-1, with TRBD2 identical over 9 bases. There are 14 residues in the CDR3. CDR1 is LGHNA, CDR2 YNFKEQ, per germline. V gave up 0 bases and J gave up 12 bases; unmatched junction bases: 6. The CDR3 region is CASSQDLAGGTQFF. CDR3 DNA sequence: TGTGCCAGCAGCCAAGATCTGGCGGGAGGGACGCAGTTCTTC.

The CDR3 spells CAWSSGEINIQYF. The CDR3 DNA sequence: TGTGCCTGGAGTTCAGGAGAGATAAACATTCAGTACTTC. This chain joins TRBV30 and TRBJ2-4; D gene ambiguous. Germline V gene data show CDR1 as GTSNPN and CDR2 as SVGIG (reference sequence). CDR3 length: 13 residues. Trimming stripped 2 bases from V and 6 bases from J, with 11 bases between.

This clonotype has at least ten counts. The J gene is TRBJ1-3, the V gene TRBV11-2; no definite D call. Germline assignment: CDR1 SGHAT and CDR2 FQNNGV. V lost 4 bases, J lost 4 bases, and 17 bases lay in between. There are 16 residues in the CDR3. CDR3 nucleotides: TGTGCCAGCAGCTCGAGGGCCAGCCCCAGCGGAAACACCATATATTTT. Translating gives CASSSRASPSGNTIYF.

This clonotype has a count of ten or more. This rearrangement joins TRBV10-3 to TRBJ2-1; 9 bases are a match to TRBD2. This CDR3 spans 19 amino acids. Trimming at V came to 8 bases and at J to 9 bases, leaving 26 bases not matched to a gene. Germline-derived CDR1 and CDR2 are ENHRY and SYGVKD. CDR3 amino acids: CAISHQGGRGSLASSEQFF. The CDR3 bases are TGTGCCATCTCCCACCAGGGCGGGAGGGGAAGCCTTGCATCTTCTGAGCAGTTCTTC.

This clonotype appeared many times. The chain is built from TRBV11-1 and TRBJ2-2; no definite D call. The CDR3 is 15 residues long. Germline CDR1 and CDR2: SGHAT and FQDESV (reference sequence). With 1 base removed from V and 0 bases from J, the gap between germline ends came to 6 bases. CDR3 sequence reads: CASSLVQTNTGELFF. The CDR3 coding sequence is TGTGCCAGCAGCTTAGTTCAGACGAACACCGGGGAGCTGTTTTTT.

This clonotype has more than one count but fewer than ten. The chain has TRBV7-9 and TRBJ2-1, with D possibly called TRBD1 or TRBD2 (5 bases each). The CDR3 has 15 amino acids. CDR1 and CDR2 (germline): SEHNR, FQNEAQ (reference sequence). V shed 5 bases and J shed 4 bases, with 15 bases lying between them. The CDR3, as DNA: TGTGCCAGCAGCCCCACGCAGGGACCATACAATGAGCAGTTCTTC. Translated: CASSPTQGPYNEQFF.

The V call is TRBV10-3, the J call TRBJ1-5, with D unclear. The V and J ends lost 3 bases and 2 bases respectively, with 8 bases between them. Per germline, CDR1 ENHRY and CDR2 SYGVKD. The CDR3 spans 14 residues. This CDR3 reads CAISDGEGNQPQHF. The CDR3 nucleotides are TGTGCCATCAGTGATGGGGAAGGCAATCAGCCCCAGCATTTT.

This clonotype appeared a few times. The rearrangement uses TRBV9 and TRBJ1-6, with D possibly TRBD1 on 6 matching bases. This CDR3 comprises 16 residues. Germline V gene sequence: CDR1 SGDLS, CDR2 YYNGEE. Between the trimmed V and J ends, which lost 3 bases and 10 bases, there was a span of 20 bases. CDR3 sequence: CASSEGEMTRGSPLHF. CDR3 nucleotide sequence: TGTGCCAGCAGCGAGGGCGAGATGACCAGGGGATCACCCCTCCACTTT.

This clonotype was found once. The chain uses TRBV6-2 or TRBV6-3 and TRBJ2-3; 7 bases are shared with TRBD2. V lost 6 bases to trimming and J lost 9 bases; unmatched junction nucleotides: 9. Germline loops: CDR1 MNHEY, CDR2 SVGEGT. CDR3 length: 13 residues. DNA for the CDR3: TGTGCCAGCAGGGGGACTACCGAGCAAACGCAGTATTTT. Translated: CASRGTTEQTQYF.

This clonotype was counted many times. The chain carries TRBV10-3 and TRBJ1-1, with D uncertain. CDR1 and CDR2 (germline): ENHRY, SYGVKD. Between the trimmed V and J ends, which lost 6 bases and 1 base, there was a span of 3 bases. The CDR3 runs to 11 residues. CDR3 nucleotide sequence: TGTGCCATCAGGGAGAACACTGAAGCTTTCTTT. Translation: CAIRENTEAFF.

This chain connects TRBV6-2 or TRBV6-3 to TRBJ2-1; TRBD2 agrees at 8 bases. Trimming took 4 bases from V and 4 from J; bases not matched to a gene: 6. Germline V gene lookup returns CDR1 MNHEY and CDR2 SVGEGT. This CDR3 spans 15 amino acids. In nucleotides, the CDR3 is TGTGCCAGCAGTTCGCTAGCGGGCCTATACAATGAGCAGTTCTTC. Translating gives CASSSLAGLYNEQFF.

This clonotype was seen a few times. V gene TRBV20-1 combines with J gene TRBJ2-3; possibly TRBD2 for D (6 bases). Germline-derived CDR1 and CDR2 are DFQATT and SNEGSKA (reference sequence). V was pared by 6 bases and J by 0 bases, with 19 bases between. The CDR3 length is 16 residues. This chain's CDR3 is CSARTSQHVSTDTQYF. CDR3 DNA sequence: TGCAGTGCCAGAACTAGCCAACACGTTAGCACAGATACGCAGTATTTT.

The V gene is TRBV4-3, the J gene TRBJ2-3; TRBD2 agrees at 9 bases. Germline loops: CDR1 LGHNA, CDR2 YSLEER. Trimming at V came to 7 bases and at J to 0 bases, leaving 2 bases not matched to a gene. The CDR3 consists of 14 residues. The CDR3 here is CASTSGTSTDTQYF. For the CDR3, the DNA is TGCGCCAGCACTAGCGGGACTAGCACAGATACGCAGTATTTT.

This clonotype was seen at least ten times. This chain connects TRBV16 to TRBJ2-3; 7 nucleotides agree with TRBD1. The CDR3 has 15 amino acids. The germline V gene has CDR1 KGHSY and CDR2 FQNENV. The junction had 8 bases not matched to a gene; V was cut back by 5 bases and J by 3 bases. CDR3 DNA: TGTGCCAGCAGCGTGCACAGGGGAGTTACAGATACGCAGTATTTT. Amino acid sequence: CASSVHRGVTDTQYF.

The J gene is TRBJ1-5, the V gene TRBV7-3; no clear D. V was trimmed by 7 bases and J by 6 bases, leaving 13 bases between them. The CDR3 runs to 13 residues. CDR1 SGHTA and CDR2 FQGTGA come from the germline V gene. The CDR3 DNA reads TGTGCCAGCAATTCTCGGGGAGGTCAGCCCCAGCATTTT. Encoded protein: CASNSRGGQPQHF. Full variable domain (missing parts from reference TRBV7-3 and TRBJ1-5): GAGVSQTPSNKVTEKGKYVELRCDPISGHTALYWYRQSLGQGPEFLIYFQGTGAADDSGLPNDRFFAVRPEGSVSTLKIQRTERGDSAVYLCASNSRGGQPQHFGDGTRLSIL.

In its sample, this clonotype was seen a few times. The chain uses TRBV20-1 and TRBJ1-5; D not resolved. The CDR3 totals 14 residues. The ends were cut back, 4 bases at V and 0 bases at J, with 10 bases in the middle. Germline V gene data show CDR1 as DFQATT and CDR2 as SNEGSKA (reference sequence). The CDR3 spells CSAKIGPSNQPQHF. The CDR3 coding sequence is TGCAGTGCTAAAATTGGGCCTAGCAATCAGCCCCAGCATTTT.

The chain carries TRBV11-3 and TRBJ1-4; D is ambiguous. There are 17 residues in the CDR3. Germline values: CDR1 SGHNT, CDR2 YENEEA. Trimming took 5 bases from V and 0 from J, leaving 16 bases between them. The CDR3 nucleotides read TGTGCCAGCAGCAAGCGAAGAGGGAAAGCAACTAATGAAAAACTGTTTTTT. Its protein is CASSKRRGKATNEKLFF. Variable domain in full (rest from reference TRBV11-3 and TRBJ1-4): EAGVVQSPRYKIIEKKQPVAFWCNPISGHNTLYWYLQNLGQGPELLIRYENEEAVDDSQLPKDRFSAERLKGVDSTLKIQPAELGDSAVYLCASSKRRGKATNEKLFFGSGTQLSVL.

This chain connects TRBV11-1 to TRBJ2-5; D is unresolved. CDR3 length equals 16 residues. The V and J ends lost 5 bases and 1 base respectively, with 17 bases between them. Germline loops: CDR1 SGHAT, CDR2 FQDESV (reference sequence). This chain's CDR3 is CASSLAAVLTQETQYF. CDR3 in DNA: TGTGCCAGCAGCCTCGCCGCGGTACTGACCCAAGAGACCCAGTACTTC.

Ten or more counts support this clonotype. The chain joins TRBV18 to TRBJ1-5; perhaps TRBD1 as D (5 bases). The CDR3 covers 14 residues. With 2 bases removed from V and 4 bases from J, the gap between germline ends came to 9 bases. Germline lookup yields CDR1 KGHSH and CDR2 LQKENI. The CDR3 region is CASSPGGDNQPQHF. The CDR3 bases are TGTGCCAGCTCACCAGGGGGAGATAATCAGCCCCAGCATTTT.

The chain carries TRBV29-1 and TRBJ2-3, with D possibly TRBD2 on 6 matching bases. The CDR3 loop spans 14 amino acids. Germline loops: CDR1 SQVTM, CDR2 ANQGSEA. V was pared by 4 bases and J by 0 bases, with 11 bases between. CDR3 in amino acids: CSVAQAGSTDTQYF. CDR3 DNA: TGCAGCGTTGCACAGGCGGGAAGCACAGATACGCAGTATTTT.

This clonotype appeared a few times. The chain uses TRBV5-1 and TRBJ2-5; TRBD2 agrees at 8 bases. The CDR3 is 15 amino acids. The junction had 6 bases not matched to a gene; V was cut back by 0 bases and J by 5 bases. Germline V gene sequence: CDR1 SGHRS, CDR2 YFSETQ. The DNA for the CDR3 is TGCGCCAGCAGCTTGGACGGGAGGGCCGGGGAGACCCAGTACTTC. It yields the protein CASSLDGRAGETQYF.

The chain is built from TRBV7-2 and TRBJ1-4, with D uncertain. Germline CDR1 is SGHTA and CDR2 is FQGNSA. V was shortened by 2 bases and J by 0 bases, with 10 bases between the two germline ends. The CDR3 has 16 amino acids. This CDR3 is CASSLSSSSTNEKLFF. The CDR3 DNA reads TGTGCCAGCAGCTTATCGTCCTCTTCAACTAATGAAAAACTGTTTTTT.

The table lists this clonotype with a few counts. This rearrangement joins TRBV20-1 to TRBJ2-1; 7 nucleotides match TRBD1. After removal of 5 bases from V and 4 bases from J, the junction contained 8 bases not matched to a gene. This CDR3 comprises 14 residues. Germline V gene sequence: CDR1 DFQATT, CDR2 SNEGSKA (reference sequence). The DNA of the CDR3 is TGCAGTGCTTCTCAGGGGGTTGGGTACAATGAGCAGTTCTTC. This encodes CSASQGVGYNEQFF.

This clonotype has only a few counts. CDR3 amino acids: CASSLSFRDSEAFF. CDR3 DNA: TGTGCCAGCAGCCTATCCTTTAGGGACTCTGAAGCTTTCTTT. The rearrangement joins TRBV7-3 to TRBJ1-1; the D gene is possibly TRBD1 (5 bases). The CDR3 runs to 14 residues. CDR1 is SGHTA and CDR2 is FQGTGA in the germline V gene. The ends were cut back, 5 bases at V and 6 bases at J, with 16 bases in the middle. The full variable domain, with the rest looked up from reference TRBV7-3 and TRBJ1-1, is GAGVSQTPSNKVTEKGKYVELRCDPISGHTALYWYRQSLGQGPEFLIYFQGTGAADDSGLPNDRFFAVRPEGSVSTLKIQRTERGDSAVYLCASSLSFRDSEAFFGQGTRLTVV.

The V call is TRBV7-3, the J call TRBJ2-1, with 10 bases fitting TRBD2. The CDR3 runs to 13 residues. V gave up 8 bases and J gave up 5 bases; unmatched junction bases: 3. The germline V gene has CDR1 SGHTA and CDR2 FQGTGA. The CDR3 DNA is TGTGCCAGCGCTAGCGGGAGTGACAATGAGCAGTTCTTC. Residues: CASASGSDNEQFF.